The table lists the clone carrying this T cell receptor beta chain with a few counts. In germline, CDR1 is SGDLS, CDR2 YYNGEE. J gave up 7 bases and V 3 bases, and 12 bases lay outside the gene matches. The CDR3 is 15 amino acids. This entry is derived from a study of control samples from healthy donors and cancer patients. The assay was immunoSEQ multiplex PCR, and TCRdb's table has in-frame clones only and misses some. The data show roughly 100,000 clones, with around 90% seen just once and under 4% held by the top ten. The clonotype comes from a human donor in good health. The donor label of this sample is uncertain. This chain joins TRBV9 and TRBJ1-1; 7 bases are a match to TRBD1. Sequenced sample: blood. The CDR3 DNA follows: TGTGCCAGCAGCGCTGACGGGACAGCCGGGATTGAAGCTTTCTTT. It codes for CASSADGTAGIEAFF.